The entry that follows covers one T cell receptor (beta chain) sequence. The data are from a study of T cell responses to AZD1222 COVID-19 vaccine. Germline V gene lookup returns CDR1 SGHTS and CDR2 YDEGEE. This CDR3 is built from 14 residues. Trimming cost V 4 bases and J 4 bases; bases outside gene matches: 4. The method was immunoSEQ multiplex PCR; TCRdb's version includes in-frame clones alone and lacks a portion of them. The profile shows 150,000 to 200,000 clones, 90% of them singletons. The material sequenced was peripheral blood, taken on day 0 of AZD1222 vaccination. The TCR sequence derives from an adult in good health. J is TRBJ2-1 and V is TRBV5-8, with 8 positions matching TRBD1. The CDR3, as DNA: TGTGCCAGCAGCGTCGGACAGGGATACAATGAGCAGTTCTTC. The encoded protein is CASSVGQGYNEQFF.